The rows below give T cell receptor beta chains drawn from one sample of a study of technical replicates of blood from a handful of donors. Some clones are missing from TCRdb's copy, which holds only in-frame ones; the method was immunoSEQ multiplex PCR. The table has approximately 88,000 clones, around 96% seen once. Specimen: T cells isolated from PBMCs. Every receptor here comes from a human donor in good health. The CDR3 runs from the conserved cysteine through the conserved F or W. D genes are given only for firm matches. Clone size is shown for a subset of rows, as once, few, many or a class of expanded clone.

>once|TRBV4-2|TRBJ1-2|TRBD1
CASSQEAGGHYGYTF
TGTGCCAGCAGCCAAGAAGCAGGGGGCCACTATGGCTACACCTTC
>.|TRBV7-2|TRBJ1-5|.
CASSLLFGENQPQHF
TGTGCCAGCAGCTTACTTTTCGGGGAGAATCAGCCCCAGCATTTT
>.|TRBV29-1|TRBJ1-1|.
CSATGGGYTEAFF
TGCAGCGCGACTGGAGGTGGGTACACTGAAGCTTTCTTT
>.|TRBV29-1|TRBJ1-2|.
CSVREGYGYTF
TGCAGCGTTAGGGAGGGCTATGGCTACACCTTC
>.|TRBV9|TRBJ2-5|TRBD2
CASSVEASGIRETQYF
TGTGCCAGCAGCGTAGAGGCTAGCGGGATAAGGGAGACCCAGTACTTC
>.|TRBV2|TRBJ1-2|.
CASSASPEGGYTF
TGTGCCAGCAGCGCTAGTCCCGAGGGTGGCTACACCTTC
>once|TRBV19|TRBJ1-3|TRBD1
CASSRRDSSASGNTIYF
TGTGCCAGTAGTAGAAGGGACAGTTCAGCGTCTGGAAACACCATATATTTT
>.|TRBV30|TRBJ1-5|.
CAWSGPRVIGQPQHF
TGTGCCTGGAGTGGACCCAGGGTAATCGGGCAGCCCCAGCATTTT
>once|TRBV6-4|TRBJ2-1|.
CASSVAESSYNEQFF
TGTGCCAGCAGTGTAGCGGAGAGCTCCTACAATGAGCAGTTCTTC
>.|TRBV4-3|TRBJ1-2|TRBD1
CASSQDLPFSGGYGYTF
TGCGCCAGCAGCCAGGACCTTCCTTTCTCAGGGGGCTATGGCTACACCTTC
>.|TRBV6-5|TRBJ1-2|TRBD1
CASATGNYGYTF
TGTGCCAGCGCGACAGGGAACTATGGCTACACCTTC
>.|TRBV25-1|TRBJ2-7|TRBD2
CASSDPTSAYYEQYF
TGTGCCAGCAGTGACCCGACTAGCGCCTACTACGAGCAGTACTTC
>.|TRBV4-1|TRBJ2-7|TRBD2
CASSLGLAGREQYF
TGCGCCAGCAGCCTAGGACTAGCCGGACGGGAGCAGTACTTC
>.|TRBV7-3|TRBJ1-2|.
CASSLTSGGGYTF
TGTGCCAGCAGCTTAACGTCAGGAGGGGGCTACACCTTC
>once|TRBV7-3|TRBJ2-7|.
CASSLNQGYEQYF
TGTGCCAGCAGCTTAAATCAGGGCTACGAGCAGTACTTC
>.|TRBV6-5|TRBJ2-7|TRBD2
CASMLAGGLASEQYF
TGTGCCAGCATGCTAGCGGGAGGATTGGCTAGTGAGCAGTACTTC
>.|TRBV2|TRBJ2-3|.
CASSDMAASTDTQYF
TGTGCCAGCAGTGATATGGCGGCCAGCACAGATACGCAGTATTTT
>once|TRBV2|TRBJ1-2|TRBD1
CASSEGDSYGYTF
TGTGCCAGCAGTGAAGGGGACAGTTATGGCTACACCTTC